A selection of T cell receptor beta chains follows, all from one sample in a study of identifying expanded T cells in peripheral blood. TCRdb's copy holds only in-frame clones and misses some; the assay was immunoSEQ multiplex PCR. Of over 85,000 clones detected, approximately 88% appear once; the ten largest clones hold less than 15%. The source material was blood. Source of these receptors: a person aged 18 to 70 in good health. Each CDR3 is given with its conserved first and last residue. Fields, in order: J gene, V gene, CDR3 protein.

j_gene: TRBJ1-4; v_gene: TRBV7-8; CDR3aa: CASSYDRVTNEKLFF
j_gene: TRBJ1-2; v_gene: TRBV6-4; CDR3aa: CASRTKGTGRNYGYTF
j_gene: TRBJ1-4; v_gene: TRBV28; CDR3aa: CAIGGDSNEKLFF
j_gene: TRBJ1-2; v_gene: TRBV4-1; CDR3aa: CASSQETGYYGYTF
j_gene: TRBJ1-2; v_gene: TRBV20-1; CDR3aa: CSALWGYGYTF
j_gene: TRBJ2-1; v_gene: TRBV6-5; CDR3aa: CASSYSQSSYNEQFF
j_gene: TRBJ1-5; v_gene: TRBV9; CDR3aa: CASSTHPGEGQPQHF
j_gene: TRBJ2-3; v_gene: TRBV19; CDR3aa: CASNRGVSTDTQYF
j_gene: TRBJ1-1; v_gene: TRBV7-9; CDR3aa: CASSLTGNTEAFF
j_gene: TRBJ1-1; v_gene: TRBV29-1; CDR3aa: CSGSRRNTEAFF
j_gene: TRBJ2-6; v_gene: TRBV28; CDR3aa: CASSLYTGANVLTF
j_gene: TRBJ1-1; v_gene: TRBV21-1; CDR3aa: CASSNPGRPNTEAFF
j_gene: TRBJ2-7; v_gene: TRBV7-2; CDR3aa: CASSLARDREYEQYF
j_gene: TRBJ1-4; v_gene: TRBV7-3; CDR3aa: CASSPPANEKLFF
j_gene: TRBJ1-5; v_gene: TRBV28; CDR3aa: CASSLEGHQPQHF
j_gene: TRBJ1-2; v_gene: TRBV10-3; CDR3aa: CAISGDIGGYTF
j_gene: TRBJ2-7; v_gene: TRBV15; CDR3aa: CATSRTSGIYEQYF
j_gene: TRBJ1-5; v_gene: TRBV5-6; CDR3aa: CASSLWGRGYQQPQHF
j_gene: TRBJ1-1; v_gene: TRBV7-9; CDR3aa: CASSLSQTEAFF
j_gene: TRBJ2-1; v_gene: TRBV5-1; CDR3aa: CASSFGQGDVNEQFF
j_gene: TRBJ2-5; v_gene: TRBV2; CDR3aa: CASSKGLAETQYF
j_gene: TRBJ1-2; v_gene: TRBV5-4; CDR3aa: CASSLLAGRVDGYTF
j_gene: TRBJ2-7; v_gene: TRBV4-3; CDR3aa: CASSQSARGQYEQYF
j_gene: TRBJ2-2; v_gene: TRBV5-1; CDR3aa: CASSLEAGTGELFF
j_gene: TRBJ2-3; v_gene: TRBV7-6; CDR3aa: CASSPSGSTDTQYF
j_gene: TRBJ2-4; v_gene: TRBV25-1; CDR3aa: CALGQPLAKNIQYF
j_gene: TRBJ2-1; v_gene: TRBV5-5; CDR3aa: CASSLEIGGRAHEQFF
j_gene: TRBJ2-4; v_gene: TRBV7-9; CDR3aa: CASSSRGLGIQYF
j_gene: TRBJ1-4; v_gene: TRBV2; CDR3aa: CASSPDRATNEKLFF
j_gene: TRBJ1-3; v_gene: TRBV6-6; CDR3aa: CASSYLGTVGNTIYF
j_gene: TRBJ2-3; v_gene: TRBV27; CDR3aa: CASTLAGGDTQYF
j_gene: TRBJ2-5; v_gene: TRBV19; CDR3aa: CASKGDLETQYF
j_gene: TRBJ2-2; v_gene: TRBV5-1; CDR3aa: CASSFSVTGELFF
j_gene: TRBJ2-2; v_gene: TRBV28; CDR3aa: CASSSNGQANTGELFF
j_gene: TRBJ1-1; v_gene: TRBV6-1; CDR3aa: CASSGAGTGVWTEAFF
j_gene: TRBJ2-7; v_gene: TRBV19; CDR3aa: CASSIARPGGPYEQYF
j_gene: TRBJ2-6; v_gene: TRBV6-1; CDR3aa: CASSAVNRDGANVLTF
j_gene: TRBJ1-2; v_gene: TRBV7-9; CDR3aa: CASSLGFQITNYGYTF
j_gene: TRBJ1-1; v_gene: TRBV7-9; CDR3aa: CASSLLRFSAFF
j_gene: TRBJ2-2; v_gene: TRBV7-8; CDR3aa: CASIPLAFTRTGELFF
j_gene: TRBJ2-3; v_gene: TRBV9; CDR3aa: CASSNPRVRTDTQYF